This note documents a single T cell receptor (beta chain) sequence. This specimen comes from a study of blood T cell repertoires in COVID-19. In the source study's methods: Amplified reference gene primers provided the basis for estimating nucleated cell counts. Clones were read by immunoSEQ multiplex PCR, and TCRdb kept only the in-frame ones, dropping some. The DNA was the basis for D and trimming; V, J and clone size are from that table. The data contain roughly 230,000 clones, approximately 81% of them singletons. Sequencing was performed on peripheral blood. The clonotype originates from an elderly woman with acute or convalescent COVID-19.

The CDR3 spells CSARAGSHAFF. The CDR3 DNA is TGCAGTGCTAGAGCAGGGTCTCATGCTTTCTTT. The J gene is TRBJ1-1, the V gene TRBV20-1; maybe TRBD1 (5 bases). This CDR3 has 11 amino acids. Germline V gene data show CDR1 as DFQATT and CDR2 as SNEGSKA (reference sequence). V was shortened by 1 base and J by 11 bases, with 11 bases between the two germline ends.